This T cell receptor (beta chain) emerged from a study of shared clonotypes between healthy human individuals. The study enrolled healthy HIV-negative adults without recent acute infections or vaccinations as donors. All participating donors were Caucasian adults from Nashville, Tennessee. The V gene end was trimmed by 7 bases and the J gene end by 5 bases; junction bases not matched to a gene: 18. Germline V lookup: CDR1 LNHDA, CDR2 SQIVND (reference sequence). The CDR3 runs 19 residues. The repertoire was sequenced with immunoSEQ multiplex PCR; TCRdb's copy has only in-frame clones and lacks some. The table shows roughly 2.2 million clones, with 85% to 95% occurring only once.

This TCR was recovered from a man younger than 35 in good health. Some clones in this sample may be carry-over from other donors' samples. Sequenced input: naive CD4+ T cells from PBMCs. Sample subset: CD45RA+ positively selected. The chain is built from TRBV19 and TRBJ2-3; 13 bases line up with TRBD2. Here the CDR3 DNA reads TGTGCCAGTATGAGTGCCGGGACTAGCGGGAACCCGAGGGAAGATACGCAGTATTTT. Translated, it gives CASMSAGTSGNPREDTQYF.